This T cell receptor beta chain derives from a study of patients and donors after allogeneic stem cell transplantation. TCRdb re-called the RT-PCR reads through MiXCR, storing one row per CDR3 protein. The data hold about 960,000 distinct CDR3 sequences, with over 15% observed a single time. This clonotype was detected only a few times. Germline values: CDR1 LNHDA, CDR2 SQIVND (reference sequence). Trimming left V 6 bases short and J 6 bases short, with 21 bases between. This CDR3 has 16 amino acids. The clonotype was recovered from a human donor who was either an allogeneic HSCT recipient or a stem cell or donor lymphocyte infusion donor (not recorded which). It is not recorded whose cells these are; they may come from a transplant donor. Sequencing was performed on blood, either unsorted or a sorted T cell fraction (not recorded which). The chain recombines TRBV19 with TRBJ2-1; D could derive from TRBD1 or TRBD2 (5 bases each). The CDR3: CASSRPGRSKGNEQFF. The CDR3 coding sequence is TGTGCCAGTAGCAGACCGGGACGATCCAAAGGCAATGAGCAGTTCTTC.